Given below is one TCR beta chain in context. What antigen it recognizes has not been identified. No much larger clonotype is one base removed from it; base qualities were not supplied. The 40 or so donors, aged roughly 6 to 95 years, were systemically healthy Caucasian individuals from Russia. Each donor gave approximately 9.4 milliliters of peripheral blood, drawn into EDTA-treated Vacutainer tubes. Ficoll-Paque density-gradient centrifugation was used to isolate PBMCs, with at least 6.5 million per sample. Total RNA, at least 6 micrograms per sample, was extracted from PBMCs with Trizol reagent. For every donor, flow cytometry on a PBMC aliquot measured the percentage of naive CD45RAhigh/CD27high T cells. This entry comes from a study of blood T cells in healthy people across ages (dated by TCRdb to about 2015). Context from the whole study: In model experiments, template switching captured about one uniquely barcoded TCR beta cDNA molecule for every two T cells. Age-related changes in TCR beta repertoire diversity were measured in the study by deep sequencing normalized with unique cDNA molecular identifiers. To avoid experimental bias, donors of different ages were randomly spread across the sequencing lanes. Donors were grouped into four age groups: young (average about 15 years), middle-aged (about 38), aged (roughly 62) and long-lived (approximately 82). For two donors (one aged 18 to 29 and one aged 80 or older), the study analyzed two additional independent replicas of 1 million unique cDNA reads from the same blood draw. Overall study results and their limits: The CMV infection status of donors was not known, potentially confounding age-related changes in expanded clonotypes. Conclusive comparison of naive and antigen-experienced compartments was prevented by the profiling of bulk unsorted PBMCs. Observed TCR beta diversity per million T cells fell roughly linearly with age, and a significant reduction was already apparent by age roughly 40. Compared with the aged group, more naive CD4+ T cells, fewer expanded clones and increased TCR diversity were shown by the long-lived group, suggesting age selection. Estimates of total diversity based on one million sequenced T cells were regarded as lower bounds and as underestimates. Observed TCR beta diversity correlated strongly with the percentage of naive T cells measured by flow cytometry.

Library prep was done by 5' RACE. TCRdb records Illumina HiSeq 2500 as the sequencer. A second PCR of roughly 7 to 11 cycles was performed with a sample-barcoded 5' primer and a J-beta primer mix. A unique molecular identifier was introduced onto each TCR beta cDNA molecule by a template-switch 5' adaptor carrying 12 random nucleotides. Each sample yielded at least 2.5 million CDR3-containing paired-end reads. First-strand cDNA was synthesized from all RNA with the Mint cDNA synthesis kit, primed by a TRBC-specific oligonucleotide. After uracil-DNA glycosylase treatment, a first 18-cycle PCR used universal primers M1SS and BC2_uni_R on all cDNA. Per the source publication's procedure: For normalization, 1 million high-quality reads, each with a distinct molecular identifier, were randomly selected from each sample. Reads sharing molecular identifiers were discarded rather than binned into consensus sequences. MiTCR, run with a Q25 quality threshold and the strictest error-elimination algorithm, handled CDR3 identification, clonotype clustering and error correction. A nonparametric unseen species model with Euler transformation was used to estimate lower-bound total TCR beta diversity. TCRdb's own reprocessing of the public reads used fastp at Q25 and MiXCR and kept productive beta chains. Each entry is one CDR3 protein sequence, shown with its most common DNA and genes. TCRdb, not the authors, supplied the V and J calls. Recorded for this sample are approximately 830,000 distinct CDR3 sequences; about 59% of them occurred a single time. The top ten constitute approximately 30% of the sample.

The sequenced material came from blood. The sequence came from a man aged 25 to 45 in good health.

The DNA reads TGTGCCAGCCAAGCGGGGGGCCCCACGGGGACCCAGTACTTC. It codes for CASQAGGPTGTQYF. The chain employs TRBV18 and TRBJ2-7, with TRBD2 identical over 9 junction bases. The J call is in doubt because the DNA end fits TRBJ2-5 better. Per the germline V gene, KGHSH is the CDR1 and LQKENI is the CDR2. The CDR3 covers 14 residues, taking in both the cysteine and the phenylalanine. This entry keeps only the CDR3 DNA: 42 bases, framed from base 1.